The rows below give T cell receptor beta chains drawn from one sample of a study of CD8 T cells in ankylosing spondylitis. TCRdb re-derived calls from the 5' RACE reads in MiXCR, one entry per CDR3 protein. Of 15,000 to 20,000 distinct CDR3 sequences listed, 7.5% to 9.5% are singletons. Sequenced: blood. The receptor set was obtained from a male donor with ankylosing spondylitis or in good health (not recorded which). CDR3s include the opening cysteine and the closing phenylalanine or tryptophan. The D gene is left open where the match is weak. Size is omitted from some rows. Given values are once, few, many or a class for expanded clones.

TRBJ2-6	-	-	TRBV20-1	TGCAGTGCAGCTCCTGGGGCCAACGTCCTGACTTTC	CSAAPGANVLTF
TRBJ2-5	few	-	TRBV29-1	TGCAGCGTCGCCTCCCGAGTTGGAGAGACCCAGTACTTC	CSVASRVGETQYF
TRBJ2-5	many	TRBD2	TRBV6-6	TGTGCCAGCAGTCGCCGCCGGGAAAGGCGGGAGGTCGGGGAGACCCAGTACTTC	CASSRRRERREVGETQYF
TRBJ2-2	-	TRBD2	TRBV4-3	TGCGCCAGCAGCCAAGACCCGATCGGGGTAGCGGGGTTAAGGACCGGGGAGCTGTTTTTT	CASSQDPIGVAGLRTGELFF
TRBJ2-7	many	-	TRBV20-1	TGCAGTGCTAGTCGCCAGGACTCCTACGAGCAGTACTTC	CSASRQDSYEQYF
TRBJ2-2	many	-	TRBV6-5	TGTGCCAGCAGTATCGGGCCGAACACCGGGGAGCTGTTTTTT	CASSIGPNTGELFF
TRBJ2-2	many	-	TRBV3-1	TGTGCCAGCAGCCCCCAGTACACCGGGGAGCTGTTTTTT	CASSPQYTGELFF
TRBJ2-1	few	TRBD2	TRBV4-2	TGTGCCAGCAGCCAAGAGACCCTAGCGGGGGGAGATAAGGATGAGCAGTTCTTC	CASSQETLAGGDKDEQFF
TRBJ1-2	many	-	TRBV12-3/TRBV12-4	TGTGCCAGCAGTGAGCAGAACTATGGCTACACCTTC	CASSEQNYGYTF
TRBJ1-1	many	-	TRBV6-2/TRBV6-3	TGTGCCAGCAGAAGAGCAGGGGTTCTAATGAACACTGAAGCTTTCTTT	CASRRAGVLMNTEAFF
TRBJ1-1	few	-	TRBV27	TGTGCCAGCAGTTTCCTACAGGGTGAAGCTTTCTTT	CASSFLQGEAFF
TRBJ1-1	few	TRBD1	TRBV7-9	TGTGCCAGCAGGCCCCTAGACAGGGACAACACTGAAGCTTTCTTT	CASRPLDRDNTEAFF
TRBJ2-1	many	TRBD1	TRBV12-3/TRBV12-4	TGTGCCAGCACCGGGGGACAGGGAAATACGAATGAGCAGTTCTTC	CASTGGQGNTNEQFF
TRBJ1-1	-	-	TRBV12-3/TRBV12-4	TGTGCCAGCAACATGCGGGGACAATCAACTGAAGCTTTCTTT	CASNMRGQSTEAFF
TRBJ2-7	many	-	TRBV20-1	TGCAGTGCTAGTTATCGAAGCGAGCAGTACTTC	CSASYRSEQYF
TRBJ2-3	-	-	TRBV7-2	TGTGCCAGCAGCCGGAGTGGGGGGACAGATACGCAGTATTTT	CASSRSGGTDTQYF
TRBJ2-1	many	TRBD1	TRBV12-3/TRBV12-4	TGTGCCAGCAGTCGGGACAGGGGTAATGAGCAGTTCTTC	CASSRDRGNEQFF
TRBJ1-5	many	-	TRBV5-1	TGCGCCAGCAGCTTGGACAGAAATCAGCCCCAGCATTTT	CASSLDRNQPQHF
TRBJ2-2	many	-	TRBV7-3	TGTGCCAGCAGCATGGCTACAGGGAATACCGGGGAGCTGTTTTTT	CASSMATGNTGELFF
TRBJ2-1	-	-	TRBV24-1	TGTGCCACCTCCGGACGGATTAACAATGAGCAGTTCTTC	CATSGRINNEQFF
TRBJ2-6	many	TRBD1	TRBV4-3	TGCGCCAGCAGCCGACAGGGGAGCTCTGGGGCCAACGTCCTGACTTTC	CASSRQGSSGANVLTF
TRBJ2-3	many	-	TRBV29-1	TGCAGCGTTTCCAACCCTGAGGGCTACGGAGATACGCAGTATTTT	CSVSNPEGYGDTQYF
TRBJ2-7	few	-	TRBV7-2	TGTGCCAGCAGCCCCAGGACAGTATACGAGCAGTACTTC	CASSPRTVYEQYF
TRBJ1-2	few	-	TRBV4-3	TGCGCCAGCAGCCAAGATCCTGGGCAGGGCTACACCTTC	CASSQDPGQGYTF
TRBJ1-5	many	-	TRBV4-3	TGCGCCAGCAGCCAAGAAGTCCAGGGGAATCAGCCCCAGCATTTT	CASSQEVQGNQPQHF
TRBJ2-3	-	-	TRBV7-9	TGTGCCAGCAGCAACACAGGGGATACGCAGTATTTT	CASSNTGDTQYF
TRBJ2-3	many	-	TRBV28	TGTGCCAGCAGTCCGACGGGGGTTCGCACAGATACGCAGTATTTT	CASSPTGVRTDTQYF
TRBJ2-2	-	TRBD2	TRBV12-3/TRBV12-4	TGTGCCAGCAGTTTACGTAGCGGGGGCGTCGGGGAGCTGTTTTTT	CASSLRSGGVGELFF
TRBJ2-3	-	-	TRBV20-1	TGCAGTGCTAGAGATCTTGCCCCGGGAGGCACAGATACGCAGTATTTT	CSARDLAPGGTDTQYF
TRBJ2-2	-	TRBD2	TRBV12-3/TRBV12-4	TGTGCCAGCAAAGCTTTCGGGGGGACTTACAACACCGGGGAGCTGTTTTTT	CASKAFGGTYNTGELFF
TRBJ2-1	few	TRBD1	TRBV7-2	TGTGCCGGAAGGGGGCGTTACAATGAGCAGTTCTTC	CAGRGRYNEQFF
TRBJ2-7	many	-	TRBV4-3	TGCGCCAGCACTCCGGGACTGCCCTCCTACGAGCAGTACTTC	CASTPGLPSYEQYF
TRBJ2-2	many	TRBD2	TRBV20-1	TGCAGTGCTATAAGGGGACTAGCGGGACTCGCCGGGGAGCTGTTTTTT	CSAIRGLAGLAGELFF
TRBJ2-1	-	TRBD2	TRBV7-2	TGTGCCAGCAGCTTAGCTGTACTAGCGTACAATGAGCAGTTCTTC	CASSLAVLAYNEQFF
TRBJ2-3	many	TRBD2	TRBV29-1	TGCAGCGTGGGGGGACTAAACACAGATACGCAGTATTTT	CSVGGLNTDTQYF
TRBJ1-1	many	TRBD1	TRBV27	TGTGCCAGCAGTACTACCGGACAGGGCCCTTTTAATGGAGCTTTCTTT	CASSTTGQGPFNGAFF
TRBJ2-2	-	-	TRBV6-5	TGTGCCAGCAGTTACGCTGCCCAGGGGAACACCGGGGAGCTGTTTTTT	CASSYAAQGNTGELFF
TRBJ2-5	-	-	TRBV15	TGTGCCACCAGCAGAGTTGATCGGGGGACCCAGTACTTC	CATSRVDRGTQYF
TRBJ1-1	few	-	TRBV6-5	TGTGCCACCTCCGGGCTGTTGAACACTGAAGCTTTCTTT	CATSGLLNTEAFF
TRBJ2-5	few	-	TRBV3-1	TGTGCCAGCAGCCCCACATGGGGGACGTCCGGGACCCAGTACTTC	CASSPTWGTSGTQYF
TRBJ2-1	few	TRBD1	TRBV7-6	TGTGCCAGTAGGGACAGGGGGGAATTCAGTGAGCAGTTCTTC	CASRDRGEFSEQFF
TRBJ2-1	many	TRBD2	TRBV24-1	TGTGCCACCAGTGACATAGCGGGAGCATACAATGAGCAGTTCTTC	CATSDIAGAYNEQFF
TRBJ2-2	many	TRBD2	TRBV20-1	TGCAGTGCTAGTTCCCTGGTCAGCGGGGGACGGGGGGAGCTGTTTTTT	CSASSLVSGGRGELFF
TRBJ2-4	many	TRBD2	TRBV20-1	TGCAGTGTCAGCGGGAGGGCCGCGGGCATTCAGTACTTC	CSVSGRAAGIQYF
TRBJ1-4	many	-	TRBV29-1	TGCAGCGTCAGCGTAACGGGAGGCGAAAAACTGTTTTTT	CSVSVTGGEKLFF
TRBJ2-1	few	-	TRBV20-1	TGCAGTGCTAGGATAGCGGTCTCCTACAATGAGCAGTTCTTC	CSARIAVSYNEQFF
TRBJ1-5	many	-	TRBV20-1	TGCAGTGCTCGGGGCGTAGACAATCAGCCCCAGCATTTT	CSARGVDNQPQHF